The 8 T cell receptor beta chains reported below all come from one sample, sequenced in a study of shared clonotypes between healthy human individuals. The method was immunoSEQ multiplex PCR; TCRdb's version includes in-frame clones alone and lacks a portion of them. Altogether 650,000 to 800,000 clones are present, roughly 72% being singletons, with the ten largest covering more than 1.5%. Source material: memory CD4+ T cells sorted from blood. Subset here: CD45RA-negative fraction. All receptors come from a woman aged 25 to 39 in good health.

This clone was observed once. The chain links TRBV6-1 to TRBJ2-7, with D possibly TRBD2 on 6 matching bases. Per germline, CDR1 MNHNS and CDR2 SASEGT. The CDR3 extends over 13 amino acids. The germline V and J ends were trimmed by 6 bases and 1 base, with 10 bases remaining between them. The CDR3 DNA reads TGTGCCAGCAGAGTAGCGGATTCCTACGAGCAGTACTTC. It codes for CASRVADSYEQYF.

About this clone: Other DNA sequences in the sample encode the same CDR3. The V gene is TRBV7-9, the J gene TRBJ1-2; 9 nucleotides align to TRBD1. The CDR3 has 14 residues. Germline CDR1 is SEHNR and CDR2 is FQNEAQ (reference sequence). After removal of 5 bases from V and 5 bases from J, the junction contained 6 bases not matched to a gene. CDR3 nucleotide sequence: TGTGCCAGCAGCCTCGGACAGGGGAATTATGGCTACACCTTC. Protein product: CASSLGQGNYGYTF.

This chain links TRBV28 with TRBJ1-5, with 12 bases identical to TRBD1. CDR1 and CDR2 from the germline V gene are MDHEN and SYDVKM. The CDR3 loop spans 16 amino acids. Losses at the gene ends were 11 bases for V and 7 bases for J; bases not matched to a gene: 15. The CDR3 DNA is TGTGCCCAAGGGACAGGGGGCGCCGGCAGCCGCCAGCCCCAGCATTTT. Amino acids: CAQGTGGAGSRQPQHF.

This sequence joins TRBV5-6 and TRBJ2-5, with 9 nucleotides matching TRBD2. The CDR3 spans 15 residues. V dropped 6 bases and J dropped 4; count of bases not matched to a gene: 10. CDR1 and CDR2 from the germline V gene are SGHDT and YYEEEE. CDR3 amino acids: CASMSGGRAPETQYF. Written as DNA, the CDR3 is TGTGCCAGCATGTCGGGCGGGAGGGCCCCAGAGACCCAGTACTTC.

The rearrangement uses TRBV10-2 and TRBJ2-7, with D possibly being TRBD1 or TRBD2 (5 bases each). Germline CDR1 WSHSY, CDR2 SAAADI. The CDR3 loop spans 15 amino acids. V was clipped by 5 bases and J by 3 bases, with 17 bases between them. The CDR3: CASSFLRDASYEQYF. As DNA, the CDR3 is TGCGCCAGCAGTTTCCTCCGGGACGCAAGCTACGAGCAGTACTTC.

This clone was found once. A read error may produce the germline difference seen at one junction end. The chain couples TRBV10-3 to TRBJ2-1, with 9 bases fitting TRBD1. The CDR3 totals 15 residues. Per the germline V gene, CDR1 is ENHRY and CDR2 is SYGVKD. The chain's CDR3 is CAIREQGALINEQFF. In nucleotides, the CDR3 is TGTGCCATCCGTGAACAGGGGGCTCTCATTAATGAGCAGTTCTTC.

This chain uses TRBV19 with TRBJ2-3; 7 nucleotides match TRBD2. Germline CDR1 reads LNHDA; CDR2 reads SQIVND (reference sequence). The ends lost 4 bases at V and 2 bases at J; junction bases unmatched: 9. The CDR3 consists of 16 residues. The CDR3 DNA reads TGTGCCAGTAGTACCCCTGGGAGGGCCCCCACAGATACGCAGTATTTT. This gives the protein CASSTPGRAPTDTQYF.

The V and J genes are TRBV7-9 and TRBJ2-4, with D uncertain. Trimming took 8 bases from V and 9 from J, leaving 14 bases between them. The CDR3 runs 12 residues. Germline CDR1 SEHNR, CDR2 FQNEAQ (reference sequence). This CDR3 reads CASRPENGIQYF. CDR3 coding DNA: TGTGCCAGCCGGCCCGAGAACGGCATTCAGTACTTC.